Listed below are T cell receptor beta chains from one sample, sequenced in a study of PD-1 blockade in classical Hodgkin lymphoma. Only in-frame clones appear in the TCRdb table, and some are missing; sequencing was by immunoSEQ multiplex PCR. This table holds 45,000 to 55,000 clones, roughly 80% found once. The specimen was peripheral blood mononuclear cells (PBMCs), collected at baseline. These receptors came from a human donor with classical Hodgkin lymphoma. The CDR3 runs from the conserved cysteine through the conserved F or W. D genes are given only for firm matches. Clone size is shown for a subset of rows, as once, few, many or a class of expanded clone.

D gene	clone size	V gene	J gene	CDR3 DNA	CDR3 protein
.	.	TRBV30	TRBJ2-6	TGTGCCTGGAGGAGGGCAGGTCGCTCTGGGGCCAACGTCCTGACTTTC	CAWRRAGRSGANVLTF
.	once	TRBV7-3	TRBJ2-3	TGTGCCAGCAGCTTAGACAGCTACACAGATACGCAGTATTTT	CASSLDSYTDTQYF
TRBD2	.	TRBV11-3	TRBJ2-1	TGTGCCAGCAGCTTGCCTCCAGGGACTAGCGGGAAGAGGGGGCAGTTCTTC	CASSLPPGTSGKRGQFF
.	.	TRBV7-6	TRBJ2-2	TGTGCCAGCAGCTTAGCGGCGGCAGGCTACACCGGGGAGCTGTTTTTT	CASSLAAAGYTGELFF
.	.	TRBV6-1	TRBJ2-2	TGTGCCAGCAGTGAAAGGGGCCCCCTCGTCGGGGAGCTGTTTTTT	CASSERGPLVGELFF
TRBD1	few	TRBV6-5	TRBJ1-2	TGTGCCAGCGGAAGACAGGGGCAAGGCTACACCTTC	CASGRQGQGYTF
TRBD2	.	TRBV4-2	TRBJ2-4	TGTGCCAGCAGCCTCGAGCGGGAGTGGGCCAAAAACATTCAGTACTTC	CASSLEREWAKNIQYF
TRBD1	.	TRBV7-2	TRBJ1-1	TGTGCCAGCAGCCCCGGGACAGCGAACACTGAAGCTTTCTTT	CASSPGTANTEAFF
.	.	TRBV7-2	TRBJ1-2	TGTGCCAGCAGCCCCCCCGGGGACGGCTATGGCTACACCTTC	CASSPPGDGYGYTF
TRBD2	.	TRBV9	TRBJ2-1	TGTGCCAGCAGCGTAGGCAGGGCGGCACTAGCGGGAGGTGGCAATGAGCAGTTCTTC	CASSVGRAALAGGGNEQFF
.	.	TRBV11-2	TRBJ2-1	TGTGCCAGCAGCGTAGGACTCAACAATGAGCAGTTCTTC	CASSVGLNNEQFF
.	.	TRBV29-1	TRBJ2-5	TGCAGCGCCCGGAATAGCGGAGAGACCCAGTACTTC	CSARNSGETQYF
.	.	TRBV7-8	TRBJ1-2	TGTGCCAGCAGCTTAGGTGTAGGAGCATCTGGCTACACCTTC	CASSLGVGASGYTF
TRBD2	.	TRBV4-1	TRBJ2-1	TGCGCCAGCAGCCAAGACCTACTAGCGGGAGGGCCGGGTGAGCAGTTCTTC	CASSQDLLAGGPGEQFF
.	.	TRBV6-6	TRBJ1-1	TGTGCCAGCAGTTATCAGAGGGAAGCTTTCTTT	CASSYQREAFF
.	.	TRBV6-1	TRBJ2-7	TGTGCCAGCAGTGAAGGGCCGTCCTACGAGCAGTACTTC	CASSEGPSYEQYF
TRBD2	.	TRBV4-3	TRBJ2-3	TGCGCCAGCAGCCAAGAAGCGGGAGCTTCGCATACGCAGTATTTT	CASSQEAGASHTQYF
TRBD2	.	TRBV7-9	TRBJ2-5	TGTGCCAGCAGCCCCATGGGACTAGAGGCGGAGACCCAGTACTTC	CASSPMGLEAETQYF
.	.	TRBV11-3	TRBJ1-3	TGTGCCAGCAGCCACTTAAGGGGTGGAAACACCATATATTTT	CASSHLRGGNTIYF
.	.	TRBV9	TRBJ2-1	TGTGCCAGCAGCGTAGCGGCGAGCTCCTACAATGAGCAGTTCTTC	CASSVAASSYNEQFF
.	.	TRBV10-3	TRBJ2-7	TGTGCCATCAGTCCGAAGGACAGCTCCTACGAGCAGTACTTC	CAISPKDSSYEQYF
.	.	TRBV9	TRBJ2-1	TGTGCCAGCAGCGTAGGTCCGGGAGCGGGCTATGAGCAGTTCTTC	CASSVGPGAGYEQFF
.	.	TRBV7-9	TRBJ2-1	TGTGCCAGCAGCTTAACTAGGGCTGAGCAGTTCTTC	CASSLTRAEQFF
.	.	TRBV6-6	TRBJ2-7	TGTGCCAGCAGTTCCCTCCGGGAAACCTACGAGCAGTACTTC	CASSSLRETYEQYF
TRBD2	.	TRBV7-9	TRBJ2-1	TGTGCCAGCAGCCCAGGACTAGCTCGGGAGCAGTTCTTC	CASSPGLAREQFF
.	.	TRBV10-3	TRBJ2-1	TGTGCCAGCAGTTACGGGTCGACATCTTCGGATGAGCAGTTCTTC	CASSYGSTSSDEQFF
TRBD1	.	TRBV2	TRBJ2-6	TGTGCCAGCCGGGACAGGGCTGCTGGGGCCAACGTCCTGACTTTC	CASRDRAAGANVLTF
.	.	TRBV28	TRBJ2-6	TGTGCCAGCAGTTTATGGGTTGGATCTGGGGCCAACGTCCTGACTTTC	CASSLWVGSGANVLTF
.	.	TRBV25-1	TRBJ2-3	TGTGCCAGCAGTGATGGGGCGGGATCGAGCACAGATACGCAGTATTTT	CASSDGAGSSTDTQYF
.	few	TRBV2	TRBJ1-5	TGTGCCAGCTCGCAGGGATATAGCAATCAGCCCCAGCATTTT	CASSQGYSNQPQHF
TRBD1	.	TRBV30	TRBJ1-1	TGTGCCTGCCAAACAGGGGGCAGGAACACTGAAGCTTTCTTT	CACQTGGRNTEAFF
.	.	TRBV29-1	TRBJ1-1	TGCAGCGTTGACCCCTGGAGCGCGGGGGGACTGAACACTGAAGCTTTCTTT	CSVDPWSAGGLNTEAFF
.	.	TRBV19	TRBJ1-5	TGTGCCAGTAGTATAGGAAGACGGATCTATAGCAATCAGCCCCAGCATTTT	CASSIGRRIYSNQPQHF
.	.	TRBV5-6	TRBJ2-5	TGTGCCAGCAGTCTCTGGACGGAGCCGTACCAAGAGACCCAGTACTTC	CASSLWTEPYQETQYF